A single sample is the source of the 25 T cell receptor beta chains below, sequenced in a study of blood T cell repertoires in COVID-19. TCRdb's table, derived via immunoSEQ multiplex PCR, lists solely in-frame clones and lacks some. The data hold 500,000 or so clones, with 75% to 90% observed a single time. The sequencing input was PBMCs or T cells enriched from blood (not recorded which). The source is a woman between 18 and 30 years old who had recovered from COVID-19.

The genes are TRBV5-1 and TRBJ1-6; D gene uncertain. The V gene's germline CDR1 is SGHRS and CDR2 YFSETQ. Deletions cut 4 bases from V and 6 bases from J, with 11 bases between. The CDR3 totals 14 residues. The CDR3 sequence: CASSQEVLNSPLHF. The DNA for the CDR3 is TGCGCCAGCAGCCAGGAGGTGCTTAATTCACCCCTCCACTTT.

A note on this clone: Germline and junction disagree at one end, which may indicate a read error. This chain connects TRBV2 to TRBJ2-7; D is unclear. This CDR3 spans 12 amino acids. Germline V CDR1 and CDR2: SNHLY, FYNNEI. This CDR3 reads CASREVRYEQYF. The DNA for the CDR3 is TGTGCCAGCAGGGAAGTGAGGTACGAGCAGTACTTC. The complete variable domain, with remaining parts taken from reference TRBV2 and TRBJ2-7, reads EPEVTQTPSHQVTQMGQEVILRCVPISNHLYFYWYRQILGQKVEFLVSFYNNEISEKSEIFDDQFSVERPDGSNFTLKIRSTKLEDSAMYFCASREVRYEQYFGPGTRLTVT.

This rearrangement joins TRBV28 to TRBJ1-1, with D uncertain. The CDR3 loop spans 11 amino acids. With 2 bases removed from V and 8 bases from J, the gap between germline ends came to 6 bases. CDR1 and CDR2 from the germline V gene are MDHEN and SYDVKM. CDR3 DNA sequence: TGTGCCAGCAGTTTAGCCGGGGAAGCTTTCTTT. Protein product: CASSLAGEAFF.

The rearrangement links TRBV5-1 to TRBJ1-3, with a weak D call TRBD1 (5 bases). Germline lookup yields CDR1 SGHRS and CDR2 YFSETQ. This CDR3 has 16 amino acids. V was pared by 2 bases and J by 2 bases, with 14 bases between. CDR3 loop: CASSLTPTVTGNTIYF. The CDR3 DNA sequence: TGCGCCAGCAGCTTAACTCCGACAGTGACTGGAAACACCATATATTTT.

The V call is TRBV7-2, the J call TRBJ2-7, with a weak D call TRBD1 (5 bases). CDR1 and CDR2 from the germline V gene are SGHTA and FQGNSA. There are 13 residues in the CDR3. Trimming took 1 base from V and 9 from J, leaving 13 bases between them. The CDR3 DNA sequence: TGTGCCAGCAGCTTAGAACTGGGGCGTCCGCAGTACTTC. It codes for CASSLELGRPQYF.

This clone was seen more than once but under ten times. The chain recombines TRBV2 with TRBJ1-1; D call uncertain. V lost 9 bases and J lost 1, with 9 bases in between. Germline loops: CDR1 SNHLY, CDR2 FYNNEI. The CDR3 spans 12 residues. CDR3 nucleotide sequence: TGTGCCAGGTCCCGCAGGAACACTGAAGCTTTCTTT. It yields the protein CARSRRNTEAFF. Full variable domain (remainder filled in from reference TRBV2 and TRBJ1-1): EPEVTQTPSHQVTQMGQEVILRCVPISNHLYFYWYRQILGQKVEFLVSFYNNEISEKSEIFDDQFSVERPDGSNFTLKIRSTKLEDSAMYFCARSRRNTEAFFGQGTRLTVV.

This sequence joins TRBV6-6 and TRBJ2-2, with TRBD1 matching 11 bases. The CDR3 is 16 residues long. Germline V gene lookup returns CDR1 MNHNY and CDR2 SVGAGI (reference sequence). Trimming removed 5 bases from V and 4 bases from J; junction bases left unmatched: 6. CDR3 sequence (DNA): TGTGCCAGCAGTAAAACCGGGACAGGGGGCACCGGGGAGCTGTTTTTT. This encodes CASSKTGTGGTGELFF.

The rearrangement uses TRBV9 and TRBJ2-2; 10 bases are shared with TRBD1. Germline V gives CDR1 SGDLS, CDR2 YYNGEE. V gave up 7 bases and J gave up 6 bases; unmatched junction bases: 6. This CDR3 contains 14 residues. This chain's CDR3 is CASGAGQGPGELFF. For the CDR3, the DNA is TGTGCCAGCGGGGCGGGACAGGGGCCCGGGGAGCTGTTTTTT.

In the case of this clone: Other DNA sequences within the sample encode an identical CDR3. The chain employs TRBV7-9 and TRBJ2-7; no reliable D call. The V gene's germline CDR1 is SEHNR and CDR2 FQNEAQ (reference sequence). This CDR3 is built from 13 residues. V shed 5 bases and J shed 4 bases, with 12 bases lying between them. The CDR3 loop is CASSPPGRYEQYF. Here the CDR3 DNA reads TGTGCCAGCAGCCCACCCGGCAGGTACGAGCAGTACTTC.

On this clone: The identical CDR3 is also encoded by other nucleotide sequences in the sample. The rearrangement links TRBV29-1 to TRBJ1-1; possible D gene TRBD1, 6 bases. Looked up from germline, CDR1 is SQVTM and CDR2 is ANQGSEA. V lost 6 bases and J 2 bases, leaving 7 bases between the germline ends. This CDR3 region has 11 residues. The CDR3 loop reads CSVQGNTEAFF. The CDR3 DNA sequence: TGCAGCGTACAGGGTAACACTGAAGCTTTCTTT. The full variable domain, with the rest looked up from reference TRBV29-1 and TRBJ1-1, is SAVISQKPSRDICQRGTSLTIQCQVDSQVTMMFWYRQQPGQSLTLIATANQGSEATYESGFVIDKFPISRPNLTFSTLTVSNMSPEDSSIYLCSVQGNTEAFFGQGTRLTVV.

This rearrangement joins TRBV5-1 to TRBJ1-1; no firm D call. Germline V gene sequence: CDR1 SGHRS, CDR2 YFSETQ. V dropped 2 bases and J dropped 0 bases, with 11 bases sitting between them. The CDR3 totals 15 residues. CDR3 residues: CASSFSSGLNTEAFF. The CDR3 coding sequence is TGCGCCAGCAGCTTTTCGTCAGGTCTGAACACTGAAGCTTTCTTT.

The genes are TRBV4-2 and TRBJ1-3; 10 bases match TRBD1. The V and J ends lost 3 bases and 0 bases, in that order; junction bases with no gene match: 8. Per the germline V gene, CDR1 is LGHNA and CDR2 is YNFKEQ. The CDR3 totals 18 residues. The CDR3 reads CASSHPGGQGISGNTIYF. The CDR3 DNA sequence: TGTGCCAGCAGCCACCCAGGGGGACAGGGGATCTCTGGAAACACCATATATTTT.

This clone was picked up one time. One end of the junction does not line up with germline, which may come from a read error. The gene calls are TRBV7-9 and TRBJ2-5; D might be TRBD2 (6 bases). The CDR3 totals 13 residues. Germline CDR1 is SEHNR and CDR2 is FQNEAQ (reference sequence). In DNA form, the CDR3 reads TGTGCCAGCAGATTAGGAGGGCTGGAGACCCAGTACTTC. Translation: CASRLGGLETQYF.

The gene calls are TRBV28 and TRBJ1-1; D possibly corresponds to TRBD1 (6 bases). Trimming pared 4 bases from V and 1 base from J, leaving 13 bases between. CDR1 and CDR2 (germline): MDHEN, SYDVKM. The CDR3 runs 15 residues. CDR3 region: CASSSPQTGNTEAFF. For the CDR3, the DNA is TGTGCCAGCAGTTCTCCTCAGACAGGGAACACTGAAGCTTTCTTT.

A few counts support this clone. The gene calls are TRBV7-2 and TRBJ2-7, with D maybe TRBD2 (6 bases). CDR3 size: 15 residues. Germline CDR1 is SGHTA and CDR2 is FQGNSA. Trimming removed 0 bases at V and 5 bases at J, with 14 bases between. The CDR3 sequence: CASSLAWEEDDEQYF. The CDR3 DNA is TGTGCCAGCAGCTTAGCTTGGGAGGAGGATGACGAGCAGTACTTC.

The V call is TRBV28, the J call TRBJ1-2, with TRBD1 matching over 10 bases. Germline V gives CDR1 MDHEN, CDR2 SYDVKM. J lost 5 bases, V lost 6 bases, and 6 bases had no gene match. The CDR3 runs 14 residues. The CDR3 bases are TGTGCCAGCAGGGGGACAGGGGTAGGATATGGCTACACCTTC. It yields the protein CASRGTGVGYGYTF.

This chain uses TRBV2 with TRBJ2-3; D gene ambiguous. V shed 7 bases and J shed 6 bases, with 11 bases lying between them. The CDR3 spans 12 residues. The germline gives CDR1 SNHLY, CDR2 FYNNEI. CDR3 residues: CASTLERDTQYF. The CDR3 DNA is TGTGCCAGCACTCTAGAGCGCGATACGCAGTATTTT. The full variable domain, with the rest looked up from reference TRBV2 and TRBJ2-3, is EPEVTQTPSHQVTQMGQEVILRCVPISNHLYFYWYRQILGQKVEFLVSFYNNEISEKSEIFDDQFSVERPDGSNFTLKIRSTKLEDSAMYFCASTLERDTQYFGPGTRLTVL.

The rearrangement uses TRBV2 and TRBJ1-5, with TRBD1 matching over 9 bases. There are 14 residues in the CDR3. With V trimmed by 5 bases and J by 7 bases, 6 bases remained unmatched. Germline loops: CDR1 SNHLY, CDR2 FYNNEI. The CDR3 loop is CASSRRQGGQPQHF. DNA of the CDR3: TGTGCCAGCAGTAGGAGACAGGGGGGACAGCCCCAGCATTTT.

This clone was counted between two and nine times. The V gene is TRBV15, the J gene TRBJ1-2; 8 nucleotides match TRBD1. The CDR3 loop spans 13 amino acids. Looked up from germline, CDR1 is LNHNV and CDR2 is YYDKDF (reference sequence). Losses at the gene ends were 7 bases for V and 6 bases for J; bases not matched to a gene: 7. CDR3 bases: TGTGCCACCACCTTCGGACAGGGAGATGGCTACACCTTC. Its protein is CATTFGQGDGYTF.

J is TRBJ2-1 and V is TRBV18; D call uncertain. The CDR3 loop spans 12 amino acids. The germline gives CDR1 KGHSH, CDR2 LQKENI. Trimming took off 4 bases at V and 9 bases at J, with 10 bases between the two ends. CDR3 amino acids: CASSLSGSEQFF. The CDR3, as DNA: TGTGCCAGCTCACTTAGTGGTAGTGAGCAGTTCTTC.

The chain has TRBV7-2 and TRBJ2-5, with a tentative D call TRBD2 (6 bases). The germline V gene encodes CDR1 SGHTA and CDR2 FQGNSA. V was shortened by 5 bases and J by 1 base, with 17 bases between the two germline ends. This CDR3 is built from 16 residues. The CDR3 nucleotides are TGTGCCAGCAGCCTCGGGTCAGGTAGCGGCCAAGAGACCCAGTACTTC. Its translation is CASSLGSGSGQETQYF.

The V and J genes are TRBV4-1 and TRBJ1-1; unclear D gene. V gave up 2 bases and J gave up 3 bases, with 4 bases separating them. The CDR3 sequence is 12 residues long. The germline V gene encodes CDR1 MGHRA and CDR2 YSYEKL. CDR3 bases: TGCGCCAGCAGCCAAAGCCACACTGAAGCTTTCTTT. Amino acids: CASSQSHTEAFF.

CDR3: CASSVDRNTEAFF. The CDR3 DNA reads TGTGCCAGCAGCGTTGACAGAAACACTGAAGCTTTCTTT. The J gene is TRBJ1-1, the V gene TRBV5-4; possibly TRBD1 for D (5 bases). Germline assignment: CDR1 SGHNT and CDR2 YYREEE (reference sequence). The germline V and J ends were trimmed by 4 bases and 2 bases, with 9 bases remaining between them. CDR3 length: 13 residues.

The genes are TRBV5-6 and TRBJ2-7; 8 bases match TRBD1. In germline, CDR1 is SGHDT, CDR2 YYEEEE. The CDR3 extends over 15 amino acids. The J segment lost 5 bases and the V segment lost 4 bases, leaving 11 bases of the junction unmatched. CDR3: CASSPGQGRVHEQYF. CDR3 in DNA: TGTGCCAGCAGCCCAGGACAGGGCAGGGTACACGAGCAGTACTTC.

This chain uses TRBV30 with TRBJ1-3; no clear D. V lost 0 bases to trimming and J lost 0 bases, with 12 bases between them. The CDR3 has 16 amino acids. Germline V gene data show CDR1 as GTSNPN and CDR2 as SVGIG (reference sequence). The CDR3 DNA reads TGTGCCTGGAGTGTACGCGAACTCGGCTCTGGAAACACCATATATTTT. Residues: CAWSVRELGSGNTIYF. Variable domain in full (rest from reference TRBV30 and TRBJ1-3): SQTIHQWPATLVQPVGSPLSLECTVEGTSNPNLYWYRQAAGRGLQLLFYSVGIGQISSEVPQNLSASRPQDRQFILSSKKLLLSDSGFYLCAWSVRELGSGNTIYFGEGSWLTVV.